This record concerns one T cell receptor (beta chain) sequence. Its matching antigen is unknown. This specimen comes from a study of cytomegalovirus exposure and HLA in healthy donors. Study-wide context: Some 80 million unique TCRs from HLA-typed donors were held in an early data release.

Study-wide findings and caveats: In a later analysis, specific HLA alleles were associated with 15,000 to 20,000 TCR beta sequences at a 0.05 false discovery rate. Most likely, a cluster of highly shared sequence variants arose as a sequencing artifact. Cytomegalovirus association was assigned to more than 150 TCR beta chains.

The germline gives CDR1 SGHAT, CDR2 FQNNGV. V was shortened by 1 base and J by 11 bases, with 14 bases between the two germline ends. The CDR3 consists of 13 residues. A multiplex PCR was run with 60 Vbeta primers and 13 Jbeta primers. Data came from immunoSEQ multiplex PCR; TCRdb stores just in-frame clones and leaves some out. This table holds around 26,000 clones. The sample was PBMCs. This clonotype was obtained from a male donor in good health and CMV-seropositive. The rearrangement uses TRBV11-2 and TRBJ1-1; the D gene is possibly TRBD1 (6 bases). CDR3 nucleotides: TGTGCCAGCAGCTTAGGGGGCCAGGGGAAGGCTTTCTTT. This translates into CASSLGGQGKAFF.